Given below is one T cell receptor beta chain in context. Repertoires were generated with immunoSEQ multiplex PCR, while TCRdb's copy carries only in-frame clones and drops some. In the table there are about 690,000 clones, 80% to 95% of which are singletons. Donors were healthy HIV-negative adults without recently reported acute infections or vaccinations. This sample was included in a study of shared clonotypes between healthy human individuals. This CDR3 comprises 15 residues. V shed 2 bases and J shed 4 bases, with 13 bases lying between them. CDR1 is PRHDT and CDR2 is FYEKMQ in the germline V gene (reference sequence).

Material: memory CD8+ T cells from PBMCs. Subset defined: CD45RO+ cells pooled with CCR7-negative TemRA cells. The TCR comes from a man aged 18 to 35 in good health. Some clones in this sample may be carry-over from other donors' samples. V and J are TRBV13 and TRBJ2-3; D gene unclear. CDR3 sequence reads: CASSLRGLDSDTQYF. The CDR3 nucleotides read TGTGCCAGCAGCTTACGAGGTCTAGATTCAGATACGCAGTATTTT.